This T cell receptor beta chain was documented in a study of vaccination effects on CD4 cells after COVID-19. General observations from the study: Only 1 of 255 vaccine-induced clones from healthy vaccinees cross-reacted with common cold coronaviruses.

TCRdb's table, derived via immunoSEQ multiplex PCR, lists solely in-frame clones and lacks some. The sample includes around 25,000 clones, around four fifths of them seen just once. V was shortened by 0 bases and J by 8 bases, with 10 bases between the two germline ends. From germline, CDR1 is MNHNY and CDR2 SVGAGI (reference sequence). This CDR3 is built from 14 residues. ViraFEST assay sequencing came after antigen-specific CD4+ T cells were expanded with viral peptide pools. The authors isolated CD4+ T cells after around 10 days of culture. Participants received two doses of either the BNT162b2 or mRNA-1273 vaccine. About 1.8 million PBMC were seeded per well and grown in the presence of roughly 10 IU/ml IL-2 and 9.5 to 10 ug/ml peptides. In the case of this clone: Its antigen is currently unknown.

The source was CD4+ T cells from PBMCs cultured with HCoV-NL63 spike peptides, collected after COVID-19 vaccination. The chain carries TRBV6-6 and TRBJ2-2; D unclear. This clonotype was obtained from a human donor who received a COVID-19 vaccine. Some clones in this sample may be carry-over from other donors' samples. The CDR3 protein is CASSYSLERGELFF. Written as DNA, the CDR3 is TGTGCCAGCAGTTACTCGTTGGAGAGGGGGGAGCTGTTTTTT.